These T cell receptor beta chains were read from a single sample in a study of neurological immune-mediated disorders. A single record per CDR3 protein comes from TCRdb applying MiXCR to the 5' RACE reads. The table records under 100,000 distinct CDR3 sequences, less than 15% of them present only once. Source material: PBMCs. The source is a female donor with HTLV-1-associated myelopathy (HAM/TSP). Both conserved end residues are part of each CDR3. The order of the fields is J gene, clone size, D gene, V gene, CDR3 DNA, CDR3 protein. A D gene is named only where the DNA matches it firmly. Expanded clones get a size class; other rows say once, few or many, or leave the size out.

j_call: TRBJ1-3
clone_size: many
d_call: -
v_call: TRBV5-1
cdr3_nt: TGCGCCAGCAGCTTGTTTCCAGGGGGAAACACCATATATTTT
cdr3_aa: CASSLFPGGNTIYF

j_call: TRBJ2-7
clone_size: -
d_call: -
v_call: TRBV5-1
cdr3_nt: TGCGCCAGCAGCTCGGGAGGACAGCACGCCCGTTTC
cdr3_aa: CASSSGGQHARF

j_call: TRBJ1-3
clone_size: many
d_call: -
v_call: TRBV12-3/TRBV12-4
cdr3_nt: TGTGCCAGCAGCACAGGGAGGCCCGGAAACACCATATATTTT
cdr3_aa: CASSTGRPGNTIYF

j_call: TRBJ2-4
clone_size: few
d_call: TRBD1
v_call: TRBV4-1
cdr3_nt: TGCGCCAGCAGCCAAGGAGATATTGGACAGGGGGCCAGTTTGGCCAAAAACATTCAGTACTTC
cdr3_aa: CASSQGDIGQGASLAKNIQYF

j_call: TRBJ2-3
clone_size: many
d_call: -
v_call: TRBV5-6
cdr3_nt: TGTGCCAGCAGCCTCTTCGGAACAGGCAGCACAGATACGCAGTATTTT
cdr3_aa: CASSLFGTGSTDTQYF

j_call: TRBJ2-2
clone_size: many
d_call: -
v_call: TRBV27
cdr3_nt: TGTGCCAGCAGTTCGCCCATCAGACAGGGGAGGGCCGGGGAGCTGTTTTTT
cdr3_aa: CASSSPIRQGRAGELFF

j_call: TRBJ2-1
clone_size: many
d_call: TRBD1
v_call: TRBV5-1
cdr3_nt: TGCGCCAGCAGCGGGGGACAGGGAAGCCACAATGAGCAGTTCTTC
cdr3_aa: CASSGGQGSHNEQFF

j_call: TRBJ2-3
clone_size: many
d_call: -
v_call: TRBV11-2
cdr3_nt: TGTGCCAGCAGCTGGACCCCAGGGGTCACAGATACGCAGTATTTT
cdr3_aa: CASSWTPGVTDTQYF

j_call: TRBJ1-5
clone_size: many
d_call: -
v_call: TRBV28
cdr3_nt: TGTGCCAGCAGTTTTAATAGCAATCAGCCCCAGCATTTT
cdr3_aa: CASSFNSNQPQHF

j_call: TRBJ2-1
clone_size: many
d_call: -
v_call: TRBV5-1
cdr3_nt: TGCGCCAGCAGCGAGCAAATAAGGCGTGAGCAGTTCTTC
cdr3_aa: CASSEQIRREQFF

j_call: TRBJ2-5
clone_size: many
d_call: TRBD1
v_call: TRBV28
cdr3_nt: TGTGCCAGCAGTTTGGGACAGTCAAGTAGGGGCGAGACCCAGTACTTC
cdr3_aa: CASSLGQSSRGETQYF

j_call: TRBJ2-2
clone_size: many
d_call: -
v_call: TRBV29-1
cdr3_nt: TGCAGCGCCCGGGACACTAGCGCCGGGGAGCTGTTTTTT
cdr3_aa: CSARDTSAGELFF

j_call: TRBJ2-7
clone_size: many
d_call: TRBD2
v_call: TRBV3-1
cdr3_nt: TGTGCCAGCAGCACCCGGACTAGCGGTGAAGAGTACTTC
cdr3_aa: CASSTRTSGEEYF

j_call: TRBJ2-5
clone_size: many
d_call: -
v_call: TRBV20-1
cdr3_nt: TGCAGTGCTAGACCCCTCGAGATTAAGGACCAGTACTTC
cdr3_aa: CSARPLEIKDQYF

j_call: TRBJ2-5
clone_size: many
d_call: TRBD2
v_call: TRBV7-2
cdr3_nt: TGTGCCAGCAGCCCGGGGACTAGCGGGGGGGCGGGTCAAGAGACCCAGTACTTC
cdr3_aa: CASSPGTSGGAGQETQYF

j_call: TRBJ2-3
clone_size: many
d_call: -
v_call: TRBV12-3/TRBV12-4
cdr3_nt: TGTGCCAGCAGTTTCTCTGCGGATACGCAGTATTTT
cdr3_aa: CASSFSADTQYF

j_call: TRBJ2-4
clone_size: many
d_call: TRBD2
v_call: TRBV3-1
cdr3_nt: TGTGCCAGCAGCCAGTTCGGGGGGGCCGAGAACATTCAGTACTTC
cdr3_aa: CASSQFGGAENIQYF

j_call: TRBJ1-2
clone_size: many
d_call: -
v_call: TRBV5-6
cdr3_nt: TGTGCCAGCAGCTTGGTCGGACCTAACTATGGCTACACCTTC
cdr3_aa: CASSLVGPNYGYTF

j_call: TRBJ2-1
clone_size: -
d_call: -
v_call: TRBV5-1
cdr3_nt: TGCGCCAGCAGCTTCGCTCGGGATCGGGTTTGGGGGGCCTCCTACAATGAGCAGTTCTTC
cdr3_aa: CASSFARDRVWGASYNEQFF

j_call: TRBJ2-3
clone_size: many
d_call: -
v_call: TRBV3-1
cdr3_nt: TGTGCCAGCAGCGGTCGAGGGGACACAGATACGCAGTATTTT
cdr3_aa: CASSGRGDTDTQYF

j_call: TRBJ2-7
clone_size: many
d_call: -
v_call: TRBV28
cdr3_nt: TGTGCCAGCAGTTTATCGCCTTTTGGCGAGCAGTACTTC
cdr3_aa: CASSLSPFGEQYF

j_call: TRBJ1-5
clone_size: many
d_call: -
v_call: TRBV5-1
cdr3_nt: TGCGCCAGCAGCTTTCAACAGGGCGGTCAGCCCCAGCATTTT
cdr3_aa: CASSFQQGGQPQHF

j_call: TRBJ1-4
clone_size: many
d_call: -
v_call: TRBV5-1
cdr3_nt: TGCGCCAGCAGCTTGGGTCGCTCAACTAATGAAAAACTGTTTTTT
cdr3_aa: CASSLGRSTNEKLFF

j_call: TRBJ2-5
clone_size: few
d_call: -
v_call: TRBV20-1
cdr3_nt: TGCAGTGCTAGGGAAGGGAGGGAGACCCAGTACTTC
cdr3_aa: CSAREGRETQYF

j_call: TRBJ1-1
clone_size: many
d_call: -
v_call: TRBV5-1
cdr3_nt: TGCGCCAGCAGCGTGGGGGGCGCCGGGATGAACACTGAAGCTTTCTTT
cdr3_aa: CASSVGGAGMNTEAFF

j_call: TRBJ2-2
clone_size: many
d_call: -
v_call: TRBV5-1
cdr3_nt: TGCGCCAGCAGCTTGGGACACGCCACCGGGGAGCTGTTTTTT
cdr3_aa: CASSLGHATGELFF

j_call: TRBJ2-7
clone_size: -
d_call: TRBD2
v_call: TRBV4-1
cdr3_nt: TGCGCCAGCAGTGGGCTAGCGGGATCCTACGAGCAGTACTTC
cdr3_aa: CASSGLAGSYEQYF

j_call: TRBJ1-6
clone_size: many
d_call: -
v_call: TRBV7-9
cdr3_nt: TGTGCCAGCAGCTTCCAGGGACACTATAATTCACCCCTCCACTTT
cdr3_aa: CASSFQGHYNSPLHF

j_call: TRBJ2-7
clone_size: many
d_call: -
v_call: TRBV20-1
cdr3_nt: TGCAGTGCTAGCCGTGACGCGAGCTCCTACGAGCAGTACTTC
cdr3_aa: CSASRDASSYEQYF

j_call: TRBJ2-1
clone_size: few
d_call: TRBD1
v_call: TRBV5-1
cdr3_nt: TGCGCCAGCAGCTTGGCCGTCGACAGGGGGCAGTTCTTC
cdr3_aa: CASSLAVDRGQFF

j_call: TRBJ2-1
clone_size: many
d_call: TRBD1
v_call: TRBV10-1
cdr3_nt: TGCGCCAGCAGTGACCCCGGGACAGGGGGGAATGAGCAGTTCTTC
cdr3_aa: CASSDPGTGGNEQFF

j_call: TRBJ2-1
clone_size: many
d_call: TRBD2
v_call: TRBV12-3/TRBV12-4
cdr3_nt: TGTGCCAGCATCCCGGGACTAGCGGGGGGGAGCGAGCAGTTCTTC
cdr3_aa: CASIPGLAGGSEQFF

j_call: TRBJ2-3
clone_size: many
d_call: -
v_call: TRBV15
cdr3_nt: TGTGCCACCAGCACCCTGGAGTCGGGCGTCGATACGCAGTATTTT
cdr3_aa: CATSTLESGVDTQYF

j_call: TRBJ1-2
clone_size: many
d_call: -
v_call: TRBV20-1
cdr3_nt: TGCAGTGCTAGAGATCAGGGGACCTATGGCTACACCTTC
cdr3_aa: CSARDQGTYGYTF

j_call: TRBJ2-5
clone_size: -
d_call: TRBD2
v_call: TRBV5-6
cdr3_nt: TGTGCCAGCAGCTTGCTCGGGACTAGCGGACAAGAGACCCAGTACTTC
cdr3_aa: CASSLLGTSGQETQYF

j_call: TRBJ1-2
clone_size: many
d_call: -
v_call: TRBV20-1
cdr3_nt: TGCAGTGCTCCTCTCGGACAGTTTGCTAACTATGGCTACACCTTC
cdr3_aa: CSAPLGQFANYGYTF